What follows describes a single TCR beta chain. A Seattle source enrolled patients during active infection and followed them longitudinally. The sample comes from a study of blood T cell repertoires in COVID-19. Overall study context: T cells, B-cell-depleted T cells, or PBMCs provided the cDNA or gDNA that served as material.

TCRdb keeps only in-frame clones here, not all; method: immunoSEQ multiplex PCR. The repertoire consists of roughly 200,000 clones, with around four fifths occurring once and the leading ten covering roughly 10%. The TCR originated in a woman of 80 years or more with COVID-19, enrolled during active disease. The sample comprised peripheral blood.

CDR3 sequence: CASSFRTSLETQYF. The CDR3 nucleotides are TGTGCCAGCAGTTTTAGGACTAGCTTGGAGACCCAGTACTTC. V gene TRBV27 combines with J gene TRBJ2-5; TRBD2 matches 8 bases. The CDR3 covers 14 residues. Germline trimming cut 3 bases from V and 5 bases from J; bases unmatched to any gene: 5. Germline V lookup: CDR1 MNHEY, CDR2 SMNVEV (reference sequence).